This record covers a single T cell receptor beta chain. Antigen specificity is unknown. Here immunoSEQ multiplex PCR was the method, and the copy in TCRdb shows in-frame clones only, minus some. The repertoire consists of nearly 35,000 clones, with approximately 92% occurring once and the leading ten covering 3.5% to 4%. The data belong to a study of chemoradiotherapy in HPV16-positive cancers. Study-level information: Candidate HPV-specific clones and shared TCR motifs came from a couple of HPV16-positive patients.

V lost 5 bases and J lost 5, with 15 bases in between. Germline CDR1 reads MGHRA; CDR2 reads YSYEKL. The CDR3 length is 15 residues. Notes on the study in general: HPV-specific T cells were functionally defined from only two HPV16-positive patients. Candidate HPV-specific clones and E7-related TCR motifs grew in tumor during treatment. In HPV16-positive patients, HPV-responsive T-cell expansion tracked better recurrence-free survival.

The sample in question was blood, obtained from a patient who underwent chemoradiotherapy. This clonotype was obtained from a human donor with HPV-associated anogenital cancer. The rearrangement uses TRBV4-1 and TRBJ2-2; tentatively, D is TRBD1 or TRBD2 (7 bases each). The CDR3 region is CASSFRGGRTGELFF. Here the CDR3 DNA reads TGCGCCAGCAGCTTCAGGGGGGGCCGGACCGGGGAGCTGTTTTTT.